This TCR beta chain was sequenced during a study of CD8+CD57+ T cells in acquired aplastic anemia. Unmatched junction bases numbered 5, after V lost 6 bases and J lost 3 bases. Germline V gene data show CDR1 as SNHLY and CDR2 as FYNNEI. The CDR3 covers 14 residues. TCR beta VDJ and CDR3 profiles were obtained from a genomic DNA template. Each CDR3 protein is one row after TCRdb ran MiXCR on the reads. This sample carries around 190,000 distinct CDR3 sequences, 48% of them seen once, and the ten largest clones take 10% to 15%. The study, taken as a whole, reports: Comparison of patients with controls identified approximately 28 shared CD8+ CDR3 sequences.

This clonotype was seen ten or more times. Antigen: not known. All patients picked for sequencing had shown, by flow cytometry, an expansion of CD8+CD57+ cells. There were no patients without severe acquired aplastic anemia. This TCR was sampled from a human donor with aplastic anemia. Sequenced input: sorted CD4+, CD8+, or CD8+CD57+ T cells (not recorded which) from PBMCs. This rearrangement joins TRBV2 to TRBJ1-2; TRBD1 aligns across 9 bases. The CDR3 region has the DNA TGTGCCAGCAGAAAGGGACAGGGAGACTATGGCTACACCTTC. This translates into CASRKGQGDYGYTF.